This T cell receptor (beta chain) was captured by sequencing in a study of cytomegalovirus exposure and HLA in healthy donors. For the study at large: Out of approximately 170 million T cells, an earlier analysis found around 120 million unique TCR beta sequences in total. Regarding the study as a whole: DRB1 showed the most TCR associations and HLA-C the fewest in a later analysis, as rates varied by HLA locus.

Worth noting for this clone: Its matching antigen is unknown.

PCR used 60 Vbeta primers and 13 Jbeta primers. The data were produced by immunoSEQ multiplex PCR, yet TCRdb's version contains in-frame clones alone and is incomplete. The sample lists some 80,000 clones, around 10% occurring once. There are 18 residues in the CDR3. Germline V gene lookup returns CDR1 WNHNN and CDR2 SYGVQD (reference sequence). Losses at the gene ends were 0 bases for V and 2 bases for J; bases not matched to a gene: 8. This clonotype was obtained from a man in his 60s in good health and CMV-seropositive. V is TRBV10-1 and J is TRBJ2-1; TRBD1 agrees at 9 bases. The sequenced sample consisted of PBMCs. CDR3 sequence reads: CASSESKAGQGPYNEQFF. CDR3 DNA: TGCGCCAGCAGTGAGTCGAAGGCGGGACAGGGTCCCTACAATGAGCAGTTCTTC.